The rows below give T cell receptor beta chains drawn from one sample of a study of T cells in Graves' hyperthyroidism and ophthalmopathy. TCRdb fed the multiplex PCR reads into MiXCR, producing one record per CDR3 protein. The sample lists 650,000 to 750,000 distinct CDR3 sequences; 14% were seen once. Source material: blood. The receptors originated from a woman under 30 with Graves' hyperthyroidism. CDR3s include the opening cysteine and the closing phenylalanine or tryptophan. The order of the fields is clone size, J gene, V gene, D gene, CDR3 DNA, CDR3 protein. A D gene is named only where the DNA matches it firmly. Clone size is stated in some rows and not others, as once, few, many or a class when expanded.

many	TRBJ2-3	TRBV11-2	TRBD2	TGTGCCAGCAGCTTTACTAGCGGGATAGGGGGTACGCAGTATTTT	CASSFTSGIGGTQYF
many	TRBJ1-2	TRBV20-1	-	TGCATTTATCCCTATGGCTACACCTTC	CIYPYGYTF
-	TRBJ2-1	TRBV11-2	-	TGTGCCAGCAGCTTAGACCCGCTAAGCGCAGAAGACAATGAGCAGTTCTTC	CASSLDPLSAEDNEQFF
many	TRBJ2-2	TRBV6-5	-	TGTGCCAGCAGTTACTCGGCGTATACGACCACCGGGGAGCTGTTTTTT	CASSYSAYTTTGELFF
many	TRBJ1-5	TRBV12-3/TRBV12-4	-	TGTGCCAGCAGTTCCAGACCCTATAGCAATCAGCCCCAGCATTTT	CASSSRPYSNQPQHF
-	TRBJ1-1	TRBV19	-	TGTGCCAGTAGTATCCTCGGCGGCCGATTGAACACTGAAGCTTTCTTT	CASSILGGRLNTEAFF
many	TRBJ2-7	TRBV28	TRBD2	TGTGCCAGCAGACCTAGCGGGCTGTCCTACGAGCAGTACTTC	CASRPSGLSYEQYF
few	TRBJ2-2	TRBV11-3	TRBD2	TGTGCCAGCAGAAGGGGGAGCAGCGGGACTAGAGGTCTGTCCGGGGAGCTGTTTTTT	CASRRGSSGTRGLSGELFF
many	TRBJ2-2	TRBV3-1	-	TGTGCCAGCAGCCGGGTAGCGGACTCCTGGGGCACCGGGGAGCTGTTTTTT	CASSRVADSWGTGELFF
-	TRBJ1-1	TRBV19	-	TGTGCCACTAAGAGGGGGATAACTGAAGCTTTCTTT	CATKRGITEAFF
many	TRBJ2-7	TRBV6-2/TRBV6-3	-	TGTGCCAGCAGTTACCATCTCGGGGGCGCGTCCTACGAGCAGTACTTC	CASSYHLGGASYEQYF
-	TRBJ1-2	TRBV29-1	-	TGCAGCGGGGACATGAACGATGGCTACACCTTC	CSGDMNDGYTF
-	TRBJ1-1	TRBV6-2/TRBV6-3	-	TGTGCCAGCAGTGGGGATTACACTGAAGCTTTCTTT	CASSGDYTEAFF
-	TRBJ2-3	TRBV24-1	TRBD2	TGTGCCACCAGTGATGTCGGGACTAGCGGGAGAGATACGCAGTATTTT	CATSDVGTSGRDTQYF